These T cell receptor beta chains were read from a single sample in a study of blood T cell repertoires in COVID-19. Clones were sequenced by immunoSEQ multiplex PCR, and TCRdb holds only the in-frame ones, with some missing. Here the sample spans about 170,000 clones, roughly 80% being singletons. Sample: PBMCs or T cells enriched from blood (not recorded which). The receptors originated from a woman in her forties or fifties who had recovered from COVID-19. The CDR3 runs from the conserved cysteine through the conserved F or W. Fields, in order: clone size, V gene, D gene, J gene, CDR3 protein, CDR3 DNA. D genes are given only for firm matches. Size tells how often a clone was seen (once, few, many) or the class of an expanded clone, and some rows leave it out.

.	TRBV6-5	TRBD2	TRBJ2-1	CVTTSGSALAYEQFF	TGTGTCACGACTAGCGGGTCTGCTCTCGCCTATGAGCAGTTCTTC
.	TRBV6-2/TRBV6-3	TRBD2	TRBJ2-3	CASSYSRRETPDTQYF	TGTGCCAGCAGTTACTCGAGGCGGGAGACCCCAGATACGCAGTATTTT
.	TRBV6-5	.	TRBJ2-1	CASRPDPGNEQFF	TGTGCCAGCAGGCCGGACCCGGGGAATGAGCAGTTCTTC
.	TRBV9	.	TRBJ1-1	CASSTSGTLAEAFF	TGTGCCAGCAGTACCTCCGGGACACTGGCCGAAGCTTTCTTT
.	TRBV6-5	.	TRBJ2-1	CASSYSSVWSYNEQFF	TGTGCCAGCAGTTACTCTAGCGTTTGGTCCTACAATGAGCAGTTCTTC
.	TRBV30	.	TRBJ1-2	CAWSVGGGSYGYTF	TGTGCCTGGAGTGTAGGTGGTGGGAGCTATGGCTACACCTTC
.	TRBV30	.	TRBJ1-3	CAFREAGNTIYF	TGTGCCTTCAGGGAGGCTGGAAACACCATATATTTT
few	TRBV9	.	TRBJ2-1	CASSPRGAQAATEQFF	TGTGCCAGCAGCCCCCGCGGGGCTCAAGCGGCCACGGAGCAGTTCTTC
.	TRBV6-5	.	TRBJ1-6	CATGGGRSPLHF	TGTGCCACTGGGGGGGGCCGGTCACCCCTCCACTTT
.	TRBV3-1/TRBV3-2	TRBD1	TRBJ2-2	CASFHRQGKNTGELFF	TGTGCCAGCTTCCATAGACAGGGGAAGAACACCGGGGAGCTGTTTTTT
once	TRBV5-4	TRBD1	TRBJ1-2	CASSLVQQGDGYTF	TGTGCCAGCAGCTTGGTACAGCAGGGGGATGGCTACACCTTC
.	TRBV3-1/TRBV3-2	.	TRBJ2-3	CASSQGSAGTQYF	TGTGCCAGCAGCCAAGGGTCGGCGGGTACGCAGTATTTT
.	TRBV4-3	.	TRBJ2-2	CASSLYAENTGELFF	TGCGCCAGCAGTCTCTACGCCGAGAACACCGGGGAGCTGTTTTTT
.	TRBV19	TRBD1	TRBJ1-4	CASSADRENEKLFF	TGTGCCAGTTCGGCCGACAGGGAGAATGAAAAACTGTTTTTT
.	TRBV6-1	TRBD1	TRBJ1-1	CASRTGQGNTEAFF	TGTGCCAGCCGAACGGGACAGGGGAACACTGAAGCTTTCTTT
.	TRBV11-2	.	TRBJ2-2	CASSAPRGYVAGELFF	TGTGCCAGCAGCGCACCGCGGGGCTACGTGGCCGGGGAGCTGTTTTTT
.	TRBV7-9	TRBD1	TRBJ1-1	CASSSQGGTEAFF	TGTGCCAGCAGTTCACAGGGGGGGACTGAAGCTTTCTTT
.	TRBV4-1	.	TRBJ1-2	CASSPSGGGYTF	TGCGCCAGCAGTCCAAGCGGGGGTGGCTACACCTTC
few	TRBV28	TRBD1	TRBJ2-1	CASSLGGQGGRDEQFF	TGTGCCAGCAGTTTAGGGGGACAGGGCGGTAGGGATGAGCAGTTCTTC
.	TRBV28	.	TRBJ2-3	CASSNTDTQYF	TGTGCCAGCAGCAACACAGATACGCAGTATTTT
once	TRBV7-9	TRBD1	TRBJ1-1	CASNRGQDTEAFF	TGTGCCAGCAACAGGGGGCAAGACACTGAAGCTTTCTTT
.	TRBV18	.	TRBJ1-4	CASSRWGGANEKLFF	TGTGCCAGCTCCCGATGGGGGGGCGCAAATGAAAAACTGTTTTTT
.	TRBV5-1	.	TRBJ2-5	CASSLAQGVETQYF	TGCGCCAGCAGCTTGGCTCAGGGCGTGGAGACCCAGTACTTC
once	TRBV7-8	.	TRBJ1-4	CASSSLPGGALNEKLFF	TGTGCCAGCAGCTCGCTCCCGGGGGGGGCCCTTAATGAAAAACTGTTTTTT
.	TRBV5-1	TRBD1	TRBJ2-1	CASSPQTGPGEQFF	TGCGCCAGCAGCCCCCAGACAGGGCCGGGGGAGCAGTTCTTC
.	TRBV29-1	.	TRBJ1-2	CSVPPGEGGYTF	TGCAGCGTTCCCCCGGGGGAAGGTGGCTACACCTTC
.	TRBV6-5	.	TRBJ1-4	CAHRQGFATNEKLFF	TGTGCCCATCGGCAGGGCTTTGCAACTAATGAAAAACTGTTTTTT
.	TRBV28	.	TRBJ1-6	CASSSPGGGNSPLHF	TGTGCCAGCAGTTCCCCGGGGGGAGGAAATTCACCCCTCCACTTT
.	TRBV28	TRBD1	TRBJ1-5	CASSFPTPRQGTLPISNQPQHF	TGTGCCAGCAGTTTCCCAACCCCGAGACAGGGTACCCTCCCCATTAGCAATCAGCCCCAGCATTTT
.	TRBV30	.	TRBJ1-3	CAWTFLPTSPGNTIYF	TGTGCCTGGACGTTTTTGCCAACTAGCCCTGGAAACACCATATATTTT
.	TRBV28	TRBD1	TRBJ1-1	CASSLSDRATEAFF	TGTGCCAGCAGTTTATCAGACAGGGCGACTGAAGCTTTCTTT
.	TRBV2	TRBD1	TRBJ1-1	CASSVTGGEGTEAFF	TGTGCCAGCAGTGTAACAGGGGGTGAGGGCACTGAAGCTTTCTTT
.	TRBV3-1/TRBV3-2	.	TRBJ1-6	CASSQVRAGSPLHF	TGTGCCAGCAGCCAAGTGAGGGCGGGTTCACCCCTCCACTTT
.	TRBV19	.	TRBJ2-1	CASSQLRGGYNEQFF	TGTGCCAGTAGTCAACTTAGGGGCGGCTACAATGAGCAGTTCTTC
.	TRBV3-1/TRBV3-2	.	TRBJ1-2	CASSQRSRQENGYTF	TGTGCCAGCAGCCAACGGTCGCGACAGGAAAATGGCTACACCTTC
.	TRBV5-1	.	TRBJ1-2	CASKKGDYGYTF	TGCGCCAGCAAGAAAGGGGACTATGGCTACACCTTC
.	TRBV2	TRBD1	TRBJ1-2	CASSPGQGADGYTF	TGTGCCAGCAGTCCGGGACAGGGGGCGGATGGCTACACCTTC
many	TRBV5-4	.	TRBJ2-5	CASSTTGQETQYF	TGTGCCAGCAGCACGACAGGCCAAGAGACCCAGTACTTC
once	TRBV6-2/TRBV6-3	.	TRBJ2-3	CASSGRKGSGYFTDTQYF	TGTGCCAGCAGTGGGAGGAAGGGGAGCGGTTACTTCACAGATACGCAGTATTTT
few	TRBV30	.	TRBJ1-1	CAWSQGVFGNTEAFF	TGTGCCTGGAGTCAAGGGGTTTTCGGGAACACTGAAGCTTTCTTT
.	TRBV19	.	TRBJ1-2	CASSFLANYGYTF	TGTGCCAGTAGCTTTCTAGCTAACTATGGCTACACCTTC
.	TRBV7-9	.	TRBJ2-5	CASSPLTYQETQYF	TGTGCCAGCAGCCCACTGACATATCAAGAGACCCAGTACTTC
few	TRBV10-1	TRBD2	TRBJ2-1	CASSEWLAGGNEQFF	TGCGCCAGCAGTGAGTGGCTAGCGGGAGGTAATGAGCAGTTCTTC
.	TRBV7-9	.	TRBJ2-3	CASSLEVATQYF	TGTGCCAGCAGCTTAGAGGTAGCTACGCAGTATTTT
.	TRBV6-5	.	TRBJ1-5	CASMWQGNQPQHF	TGTGCCAGCATGTGGCAGGGGAATCAGCCCCAGCATTTT
.	TRBV1	.	TRBJ1-1	CTSSQDQGQVTEAFF	TGCACCAGCAGCCAAGATCAGGGACAGGTTACTGAAGCTTTCTTT
few	TRBV20-1	TRBD1	TRBJ1-5	CSASTIQGQQPQHF	TGCAGTGCTAGTACCATACAGGGGCAGCAGCCCCAGCATTTT
.	TRBV7-6	TRBD2	TRBJ2-3	CASSLGGGRVVDTQYF	TGTGCCAGCAGCTTAGGAGGCGGGAGGGTTGTGGATACGCAGTATTTT
.	TRBV7-7	.	TRBJ2-3	CASSPGRVSTDTQYF	TGTGCCAGCAGCCCTGGTCGCGTTAGCACAGATACGCAGTATTTT
.	TRBV6-5	.	TRBJ1-6	CATHPAGPESPLHF	TGTGCCACCCACCCTGCAGGGCCGGAATCACCCCTCCACTTT
.	TRBV5-4	TRBD2	TRBJ2-4	CASSTTSRIQYF	TGTGCCAGCAGCACGACTAGCCGCATTCAGTACTTC
once	TRBV11-2	.	TRBJ1-5	CASSLEGGHQPQHF	TGTGCCAGCAGCTTAGAAGGGGGACATCAGCCCCAGCATTTT
.	TRBV19	TRBD1	TRBJ1-2	CASGETGGYNYGYTF	TGTGCCAGTGGGGAGACAGGGGGCTACAACTATGGCTACACCTTC